This T cell receptor (beta chain) originates from a study of identifying expanded T cells in peripheral blood (dated by TCRdb to about 2019). Background for the entire study: Technical replicates were generated by sequencing separate aliquots of the same genomic DNA pool, and four replicates were compared pairwise. Results and caveats for the whole study, not just this receptor: Across all healthy-donor time intervals, the beta-binomial model significantly lowered both the number of clones called differentially abundant and the false-positive rate. Approximately 1.2 differentially abundant clones were flagged by the binomial model between technical replicates, whereas about 16 and 20 were flagged over about two weeks and four weeks, respectively. The authors expected that biological variance in healthy repertoires might rise further over much longer intervals, such as months to years. Across all healthy donors, variance in clone template counts between two-week samples was found to increase significantly with total template count.

The CDR3 sequence holds 14 residues, the cysteine and phenylalanine included. Only the CDR3 region is kept as DNA, spanning 42 bases read in frame from base 1. The germline V gene (reference sequence) gives CDR1 as SEHNR and CDR2 as FQNEAQ. Trimming takes 8 bases from V and 3 bases from J, and the germline ends sit 16 bases apart. TCRbeta CDR3 regions were profiled by bias-controlled multiplex PCR amplification of genomic DNA with the immunoSEQ Assay. As for the original processing: The absolute abundance of each unique TCRbeta CDR3 region was quantified after sequences were collapsed and filtered. Differential abundance was assessed using a binomial (Fisher-equivalent) model and a beta-binomial model in which time-dependent variance fitted from healthy donors was added. Clones with fewer than 5 combined templates were excluded, and clones with Benjamini-Hochberg FDR below 0.01 were called differentially abundant. The form v = (b*log(k)+a)^2 was used to model beta-binomial variance as a function of total template count across the two samples. This is the immuneACCESS table as TCRdb keeps it, with only in-frame sequences that have V and J called. A part of the clones is gone; compared with another copy, unresolved V genes explain less than half, and the rest is unexplained. V and J calls and clone size are given by that table; D and trimming were obtained from the DNA. For this sample the table gives about 97,000 clones, of which around nine tenths were detected only once. The ten largest clones capture approximately 17% of the sample.

A note on this clone: This clone's antigen is unknown. Base quality data are lacking; no much larger clone is found one base away.

No immune events, such as infections, were documented for the healthy donors during the collection period. Blood repertoires from healthy donors were used as a training cohort for calibrating time-dependent variance in a beta-binomial model of differential abundance of T-cell clones. The training cohort included some ten healthy donors, of whom 3 were female and 7 were male. On average the donors were about 40 years old, and their ages spanned roughly 29 to 64 years. Whole blood from each healthy donor was obtained from a commercial supplier and was collected at three time points two to three weeks apart. Genomic DNA was extracted from unsorted whole blood for immunosequencing.

Sequencing was performed on blood. Recombination connected TRBV7-9 to TRBJ1-1, with TRBD1 as a weak D call on 6 bases. This clonotype was sampled from a person aged 18 to 70 in good health. The bases read TGTGCCAGCGCCCGGGGGGGGCGGGACACTGAAGCTTTCTTT. This yields the protein CASARGGRDTEAFF.